The clone carrying this TCR beta chain came up a few times. The antigen is unknown. This sample is drawn from a study of radiation and T cells in renal cell carcinoma. Broader study findings: Pretreatment tumor biopsies were lacking, so baseline clonotypes are unknown. From baseline, blood top tumor clonotypes peaked at 2 weeks post-radiation.

The time point here: blood 4 weeks post-SBRT, at nephrectomy. Treatment given: 15 Gy SBRT to primary tumor, nephrectomy 4 weeks later. Serial blood draws occurred at baseline and 2 and 4 weeks post-SBRT. The patient's renal cell carcinoma had clear cell pathology. Using immunoSEQ multiplex PCR, the repertoire was profiled, and TCRdb retains in-frame clones only, with some absent. The sample includes about 77,000 clones, less than 90% of them seen just once. The sequence was obtained from a woman aged 55-69 years with renal cell carcinoma. The specimen was blood, collected from a patient whose treatment included radiotherapy and nephrectomy.

CDR3 sequence reads: CASSADSSNQPQHF. The DNA for the CDR3 is TGTGCCAGCAGTGCAGACAGTTCTAATCAGCCCCAGCATTTT. This chain uses TRBV6-5 with TRBJ1-5; perhaps TRBD1 as D (5 bases). Trimming pared 5 bases from V and 4 bases from J, leaving 12 bases between. There are 14 residues in the CDR3. CDR1 is MNHEY, CDR2 SVGAGI, per germline.